This TCR beta chain was recovered during a study of regulatory T cells in long-lasting Graves disease (dated by TCRdb to about 2021). In the study overall: Persistent Graves' disease was defined as persistently positive TSH receptor autoantibodies together with antithyroid drug treatment for over 5 years. Peripheral blood TCR sequencing and RNA sequencing compared persistent Graves' disease patients with newly diagnosed Graves' disease patients. The study took place in China and was registered as a clinical trial. A total of roughly 33 samples were covered by TCR sequencing, comprising around 13 persistent and around 20 newly diagnosed Graves' disease patients. In the clinical cohort, patients with persistent Graves' disease had used antithyroid drugs for an average of around 9.3 years. Summary of the overall study and its limitations: A larger number of public clonotypes was shared among persistent patients (more than 2,500) than among newly diagnosed patients (around 970). Sequencing and analysis were restricted to the TCR beta chain. Peripheral blood alone was examined, since thyroid tissue, which constituted the primary lesion, could not be accessed. The authors noted that the small sample size was a limitation that may lower accuracy. Compared with newly diagnosed patients, patients with persistent Graves' disease had lower TCR Shannon entropy and fewer highly expanded clones, which suggests clonal expansion.

The library was made by multiplex PCR. The sequencing machine was an Illumina HiSeq 4000. To build TCR beta libraries, CDR3 regions were amplified by Arm-PCR using iRepertoire HTBI primers. Before sequencing, the PCR products went through gel purification. Processing in the source paper ran as follows. Gene usage analysis of CDR3 amino acid clonotypes used the roughly 62 TRBV and about 13 TRBJ segments found across samples. Filtered high-quality paired reads were merged into contigs using COPE and FqMerger. BLAST was used to align contigs to IMGT TRBV, TRBD and TRBJ reference genes, and CDR3 was defined according to IMGT. Highly expanded clones were defined as clonotypes with a frequency above 0.1%. Repertoire diversity was measured by Shannon entropy, and V-J evenness by the Gini coefficient. A clonotype was considered public if more than one individual shared it. The raw public reads went through TCRdb reprocessing: fastp at Q25, MiXCR clone calling, in-frame beta chains kept. For every CDR3 protein sequence, its rows merge into one entry that carries the most common genes and DNA. The V and J calls here are based on TCRdb, not the publication. The sample yields some 280,000 distinct CDR3 sequences; roughly 21% were counted once. Approximately 60% of the sample goes to the ten largest clones.

The label giving this sample's time point can be read as: persistent/refractory GD, antithyroid drugs over 5 years with positive TRAb. RNA was extracted from PBMCs in TRIzol for both TCR sequencing and RNA sequencing. The diagnosis of Graves' disease was made according to American Thyroid Association guidelines. Recruitment of patients was carried out at an endocrinology department in Xi'an, China. Each patient gave 8.5 to 9.5 milliliters of peripheral blood, collected in an EDTA anticoagulant tube. Ficoll Paque Plus density gradient separation was used to isolate PBMCs, and no further T cell sorting was performed. An Agilent 2100 Bioanalyzer and agarose gel were used to check RNA quality, while a NanoDrop 2000 measured RNA concentration. Worth noting for this clonotype: What this receptor recognizes is not known. There are no base qualities to consult, and no much larger clone falls within one base.

The material was peripheral blood mononuclear cells (PBMCs), obtained when the disease was refractory, from a patient treated with antithyroid drugs. The sequence was collected from a female donor with Graves disease.

DNA sequence: TGTGCCAGCACCTCACCCGGGGCCCGGACGGCTGAGCAGTACTTC. It is translated as CASTSPGARTAEQYF. The chain couples TRBV28 to TRBJ2-7; the D gene is possibly TRBD1 or TRBD2, with 5 bases matching each. CDR1 and CDR2 are read off the germline V gene as MDHEN and SYDVKM. The junction carries 23 bases between V and J, which are trimmed by 7 bases and 7 bases respectively. There are 15 amino acids in the CDR3, from cysteine to phenylalanine inclusive. The read is trimmed to its CDR3 DNA, 45 bases read in frame from base 1.